This T cell receptor beta chain was sequenced during a study of post-analysis software for immune sequencing data. Overall study context: Included among the disease courses, which were recorded for the cohort, were relapsing-remitting, secondary progressive and progressive-relapsing multiple sclerosis. Points from the study as a whole: Those with multiple sclerosis, the patient group, showed significantly lower normalized Chao1 diversity than controls. The authors found that F measure strongly co-clustered same-batch samples. TRBV5-6, TRBV5-1 and TRBV20-1 were among roughly 5 TRBV segments more frequent in patients than controls.

This CDR3 region has 13 residues. The V end lost 6 bases, the J end lost 2 bases, and 10 bases lay between the germline ends. CDR1 KGHSH and CDR2 LQKENI come from the germline V gene. As for this clonotype: Its specificity is unknown.

Libraries were made from TCR beta cDNA, and they carried unique molecular identifiers. From around 1 to 10 million T cells, 500,000 or so cDNA molecules were obtained. TCRdb reanalysed the PCR reads using MiXCR and keeps one entry per CDR3 protein. The table shows around 700,000 distinct CDR3 sequences, with approximately 59% occurring only once. The receptor was derived from a girl aged 2 to 9 with multiple sclerosis. Specimen: blood. This chain uses TRBV18 with TRBJ1-2; D not certain. CDR3 DNA sequence: TGTGCCAGCTCCATCGGAGTGAACTATGGCTACACCTTC. Its translation: CASSIGVNYGYTF.